The T cell receptor (beta chain) under discussion was sequenced for a study of CD8+ T cells in alopecia areata. The researchers isolated CD4+ and CD8+ T cells from PBMCs by sorting. cDNA serving as the sequencing template came from extracted, reverse transcribed RNA. Clones were sequenced by immunoSEQ multiplex PCR, and TCRdb holds only the in-frame ones, with some missing. The data contain 150,000 to 190,000 clones, about 51% of them singletons. The CDR3 runs 12 residues. The V gene's germline CDR1 is GTSNPN and CDR2 SVGIG (reference sequence). V lost 0 bases, J lost 6 bases, and 8 bases lay in between.

The receptor's source is a human donor with alopecia areata. The source material was CD8+ T cells sorted from blood, sampled at week 0. The chain has TRBV30 and TRBJ1-1; unclear D gene. The CDR3, as DNA: TGTGCCTGGAGTGTAGGCAACTCTGAAGCTTTCTTT. It specifies CAWSVGNSEAFF.